This TCR beta chain was identified during a study of a mutant IDH1 vaccine in newly diagnosed glioma. Looking at the study overall: Beginning 4-6 weeks after radiotherapy alone, or with temozolomide cycles, vaccination took place. Treated patients had a mean age of 40.4 years and an approximately 60% male, approximately 38% female split. Prior therapy was radiotherapy, temozolomide, or both; most received both.

Time point meaning: week 23, last vaccination. Topical imiquimod accompanied each vaccine dose, which consisted of 300 ug of mutant IDH1 20-mer peptide. J was trimmed by 7 bases and V by 5 bases; bases with no gene match: 2. CDR3 length: 13 amino acids. Looked up from germline, CDR1 is MNHEY and CDR2 is SVGAGI. In regard to this clone: Antigen specificity is unknown.

Assay used: immunoSEQ multiplex PCR; TCRdb lists only in-frame clones, some missing. The sample lists 29,000 or so clones, approximately 80% seen once, with over 7% in the top ten. This receptor was identified in a woman aged 18-30 years with glioma. V is TRBV6-5 and J is TRBJ1-4; TRBD1 agrees at 9 bases. The source material was PBMCs, sampled from a glioma patient whose treatment included an IDH1 peptide vaccine. CDR3 loop: CASSRQGGEKLFF. The CDR3 coding sequence is TGTGCCAGCAGTAGACAGGGGGGTGAAAAACTGTTTTTT.